Described below is a single T cell receptor beta chain sequence and its context. The antigen is unknown. The CDR3 is 12 residues long. CDR1 SQVTM and CDR2 ANQGSEA come from the germline V gene. The V end lost 7 bases, the J end lost 7 bases, and 16 bases lay between the germline ends. This sample is part of a study of T cell repertoires in cytomegalovirus infection. Turning to the study itself: It can be stated that public TCR beta signatures indicated CMV infection as well as a matching HLA type.

TCRdb called the reads again in MiXCR, with one record for every CDR3 protein. The sample includes approximately 500,000 distinct CDR3 sequences, 11% of them seen just once. Notes on the study in general: In two of eight donors, the top clonotype was HLA-C-restricted CMV-specific.

This sequence originates from a human donor in good health (CMV status not recorded). Some clones in this sample may be carry-over from other donors' samples. The chain couples TRBV29-1 to TRBJ1-1; the D is unclear. The source material was PBMCs. The CDR3, as DNA: TGCAGCGCCCAACGTTCTCGGGGTGAAGCTTTCTTT. It translates to CSAQRSRGEAFF.